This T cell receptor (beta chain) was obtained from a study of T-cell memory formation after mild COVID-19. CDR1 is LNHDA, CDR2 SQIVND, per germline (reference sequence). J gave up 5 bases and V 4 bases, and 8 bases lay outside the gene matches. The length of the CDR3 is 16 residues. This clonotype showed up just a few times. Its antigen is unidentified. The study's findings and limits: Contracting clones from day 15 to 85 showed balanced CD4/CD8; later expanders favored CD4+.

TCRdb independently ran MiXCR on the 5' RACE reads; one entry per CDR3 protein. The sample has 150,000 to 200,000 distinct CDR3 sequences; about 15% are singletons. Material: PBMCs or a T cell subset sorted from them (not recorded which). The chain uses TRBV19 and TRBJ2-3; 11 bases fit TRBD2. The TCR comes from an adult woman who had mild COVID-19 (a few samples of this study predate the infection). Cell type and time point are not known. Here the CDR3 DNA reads TGTGCCAGTAGTAAACTAGCGGGGGCCCGGGAAGATACGCAGTATTTT. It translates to CASSKLAGAREDTQYF.